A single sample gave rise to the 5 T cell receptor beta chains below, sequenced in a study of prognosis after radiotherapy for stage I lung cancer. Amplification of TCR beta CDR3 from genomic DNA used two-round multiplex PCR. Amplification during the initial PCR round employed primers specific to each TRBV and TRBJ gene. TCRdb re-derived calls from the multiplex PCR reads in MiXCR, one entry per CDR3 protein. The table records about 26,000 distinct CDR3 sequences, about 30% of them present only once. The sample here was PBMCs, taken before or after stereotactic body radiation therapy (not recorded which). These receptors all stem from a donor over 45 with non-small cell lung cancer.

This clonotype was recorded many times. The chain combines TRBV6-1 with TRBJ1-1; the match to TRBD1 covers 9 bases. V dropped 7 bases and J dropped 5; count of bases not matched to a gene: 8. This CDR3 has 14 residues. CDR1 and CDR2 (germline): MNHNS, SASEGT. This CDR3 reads CASTQQGALTEAFF. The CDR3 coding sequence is TGTGCCAGCACTCAACAGGGGGCTTTGACTGAAGCTTTCTTT.

Here the CDR3 DNA reads TGTGCCTGGATCCATGGGGCCTACGAGCAGTACTTC. Translating it yields CAWIHGAYEQYF. The chain couples TRBV30 to TRBJ2-7; D remains unclear. The V end was cut by 4 bases, the J end by 2 bases, with 9 bases between. Germline lookup yields CDR1 GTSNPN and CDR2 SVGIG (reference sequence). This CDR3 contains 12 residues.

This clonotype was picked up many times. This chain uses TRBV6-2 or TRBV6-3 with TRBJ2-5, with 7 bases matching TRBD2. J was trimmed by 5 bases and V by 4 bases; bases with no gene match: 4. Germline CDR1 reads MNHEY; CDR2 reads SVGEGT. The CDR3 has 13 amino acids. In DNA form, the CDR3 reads TGTGCCAGCAGTTCCCTGGGGGGGGAGACCCAGTACTTC. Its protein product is CASSSLGGETQYF.

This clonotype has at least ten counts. CDR3 sequence: CASSVKDRVEYEQYF. CDR3 bases: TGTGCCAGCAGCGTGAAGGACAGGGTGGAGTACGAGCAGTACTTC. The chain is built from TRBV9 and TRBJ2-7, with 8 bases that match TRBD1. J lost 4 bases, V lost 2 bases, and 8 bases had no gene match. Germline V gene sequence: CDR1 SGDLS, CDR2 YYNGEE. The CDR3 is made up of 15 amino acids.

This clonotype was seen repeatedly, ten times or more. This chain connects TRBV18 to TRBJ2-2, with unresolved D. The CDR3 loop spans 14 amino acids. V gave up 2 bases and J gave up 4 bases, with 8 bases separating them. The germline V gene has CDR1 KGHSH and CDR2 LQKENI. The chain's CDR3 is CASSPGQVTGELFF. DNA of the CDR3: TGTGCCAGCTCACCAGGGCAGGTCACCGGGGAGCTGTTTTTT.